This is a list of T cell receptor beta chains from one sample in a study of cytomegalovirus exposure and HLA in healthy donors. Some clones are missing from TCRdb's copy, which holds only in-frame ones; the method was immunoSEQ multiplex PCR. In the table there are 130,000 to 150,000 clones, approximately 84% of which are singletons. The sequenced sample consisted of PBMCs. These receptors were collected from a woman between 55 and 75 years old in good health and CMV-seropositive. CDR3s include the opening cysteine and the closing phenylalanine or tryptophan. Fields, in order: D gene, V gene, clone size, J gene, CDR3 protein, CDR3 DNA. The D gene is left open where the match is weak. Size is omitted from some rows. Given values are once, few, many or a class for expanded clones.

D gene: .; V gene: TRBV5-4; clone size: .; J gene: TRBJ2-3; CDR3 protein: CASSSYRASTDTQYF; CDR3 DNA: TGTGCCAGCAGCTCCTACAGGGCTAGCACAGATACGCAGTATTTT
D gene: TRBD1; V gene: TRBV5-1; clone size: .; J gene: TRBJ2-2; CDR3 protein: CASSPTGVPTGELFF; CDR3 DNA: TGCGCCAGCAGCCCCACAGGGGTGCCCACCGGGGAGCTGTTTTTT
D gene: .; V gene: TRBV5-4; clone size: .; J gene: TRBJ1-2; CDR3 protein: CASSSAGGEGYTF; CDR3 DNA: TGTGCCAGCAGCTCGGCGGGGGGGGAAGGCTACACCTTC
D gene: .; V gene: TRBV7-7; clone size: .; J gene: TRBJ2-5; CDR3 protein: CASSRLGQETQYF; CDR3 DNA: TGTGCTAGCAGTAGACTGGGCCAAGAGACCCAGTACTTC
D gene: TRBD2; V gene: TRBV6-5; clone size: .; J gene: TRBJ2-5; CDR3 protein: CASSWSGGLETQYF; CDR3 DNA: TGTGCCAGCAGTTGGTCGGGGGGGTTGGAGACCCAGTACTTC
D gene: .; V gene: TRBV4-1; clone size: .; J gene: TRBJ1-3; CDR3 protein: CASSQKPWQAEGNTIYF; CDR3 DNA: TGCGCCAGCAGCCAAAAACCGTGGCAGGCTGAGGGAAACACCATATATTTT
D gene: TRBD2; V gene: TRBV6-5; clone size: many; J gene: TRBJ2-5; CDR3 protein: CASRGTSGSVKTQYF; CDR3 DNA: TGTGCCAGCAGAGGTACTAGCGGGAGCGTGAAGACCCAGTACTTC
D gene: TRBD2; V gene: TRBV5-4; clone size: .; J gene: TRBJ2-1; CDR3 protein: CASSYSGSRNEQFF; CDR3 DNA: TGTGCCAGCAGCTATAGCGGGAGTAGGAATGAGCAGTTCTTC
D gene: .; V gene: TRBV29-1; clone size: .; J gene: TRBJ2-7; CDR3 protein: CSVDINFDFYEQYF; CDR3 DNA: TGCAGCGTTGATATAAACTTTGATTTCTACGAGCAGTACTTC
D gene: TRBD1; V gene: TRBV28; clone size: .; J gene: TRBJ2-6; CDR3 protein: CASSSGGNGANVLTF; CDR3 DNA: TGTGCCAGCAGTTCAGGGGGCAATGGGGCCAACGTCCTGACTTTC
D gene: TRBD1; V gene: TRBV14; clone size: .; J gene: TRBJ2-7; CDR3 protein: CASSVGQGFHEQYF; CDR3 DNA: TGTGCCAGCAGCGTCGGACAGGGTTTTCACGAGCAGTACTTC
D gene: .; V gene: TRBV5-4; clone size: .; J gene: TRBJ2-3; CDR3 protein: CASSSILAADTQYF; CDR3 DNA: TGTGCCAGCAGCTCGATCCTCGCGGCGGATACGCAGTATTTT
D gene: .; V gene: TRBV7-2; clone size: .; J gene: TRBJ2-1; CDR3 protein: CASSLQGNEQFF; CDR3 DNA: TGTGCCAGCTCTCTTCAGGGGAATGAGCAGTTCTTC
D gene: TRBD2; V gene: TRBV7-8; clone size: .; J gene: TRBJ2-5; CDR3 protein: CASSTSGRGQETQYF; CDR3 DNA: TGTGCCAGCAGCACTAGCGGGAGAGGGCAAGAGACCCAGTACTTC
D gene: .; V gene: TRBV19; clone size: .; J gene: TRBJ2-5; CDR3 protein: CASSIIGVKETQYF; CDR3 DNA: TGTGCCAGTAGTATCATAGGGGTTAAAGAGACCCAGTACTTC
D gene: TRBD2; V gene: TRBV2; clone size: .; J gene: TRBJ2-3; CDR3 protein: CASSVRLAGGVSTSTDTQYF; CDR3 DNA: TGTGCCAGCAGTGTCCGACTAGCGGGAGGGGTTTCAACTAGCACAGATACGCAGTATTTT
D gene: .; V gene: TRBV7-3; clone size: .; J gene: TRBJ1-1; CDR3 protein: CASSPFGGYTEAFF; CDR3 DNA: TGTGCCAGCAGCCCTTTTGGGGGCTACACTGAAGCTTTCTTT
D gene: .; V gene: TRBV27; clone size: .; J gene: TRBJ2-2; CDR3 protein: CASSLEGSGTGELFF; CDR3 DNA: TGTGCCAGCAGTTTGGAGGGCTCGGGCACCGGGGAGCTGTTTTTT
D gene: .; V gene: TRBV14; clone size: .; J gene: TRBJ2-1; CDR3 protein: CASSQKGVRSYNEQFF; CDR3 DNA: TGTGCCAGCAGCCAAAAGGGGGTGAGGTCCTACAATGAGCAGTTCTTC
D gene: TRBD1; V gene: TRBV28; clone size: .; J gene: TRBJ2-1; CDR3 protein: CASSTYAPGTGSWVEQFF; CDR3 DNA: TGTGCCAGCAGTACATATGCCCCTGGGACAGGATCCTGGGTTGAGCAGTTCTTC
D gene: .; V gene: TRBV15; clone size: .; J gene: TRBJ2-7; CDR3 protein: CATGRITGPYEQYF; CDR3 DNA: TGTGCCACCGGACGGATTACAGGGCCCTACGAGCAGTACTTC
D gene: .; V gene: TRBV6-1; clone size: .; J gene: TRBJ2-7; CDR3 protein: CASQDTTYEQYF; CDR3 DNA: TGTGCCAGCCAGGACACGACCTACGAGCAGTACTTC
D gene: TRBD2; V gene: TRBV4-1; clone size: .; J gene: TRBJ2-3; CDR3 protein: CASSLTMTSGTHGDTQYF; CDR3 DNA: TGCGCCAGCAGCCTGACAATGACTAGCGGCACCCATGGAGATACGCAGTATTTT
D gene: .; V gene: TRBV9; clone size: .; J gene: TRBJ1-1; CDR3 protein: CASSPQGFGWDEAFF; CDR3 DNA: TGTGCCAGCAGCCCACAGGGTTTTGGTTGGGATGAAGCTTTCTTT
D gene: .; V gene: TRBV28; clone size: .; J gene: TRBJ1-4; CDR3 protein: CASSSPQDRGEKLFF; CDR3 DNA: TGTGCCAGCAGTTCCCCCCAGGACCGAGGGGAAAAACTGTTTTTT
D gene: TRBD1; V gene: TRBV6-5; clone size: .; J gene: TRBJ1-4; CDR3 protein: CASSYTGGQGGEKLFF; CDR3 DNA: TGTGCCAGCAGTTACACTGGGGGACAGGGTGGTGAAAAACTGTTTTTT
D gene: .; V gene: TRBV11-2; clone size: .; J gene: TRBJ2-6; CDR3 protein: CASSLAPSRISGANVLTF; CDR3 DNA: TGTGCCAGCAGCTTAGCCCCCTCGCGGATCTCTGGGGCCAACGTCCTGACTTTC
D gene: TRBD2; V gene: TRBV5-1; clone size: .; J gene: TRBJ2-1; CDR3 protein: CASRLGLAGTYNEQFF; CDR3 DNA: TGCGCCAGCAGGTTGGGACTAGCGGGAACCTACAATGAGCAGTTCTTC
D gene: .; V gene: TRBV28; clone size: .; J gene: TRBJ1-1; CDR3 protein: CASSLEGVEAFF; CDR3 DNA: TGTGCCAGCAGTTTAGAGGGGGTTGAAGCTTTCTTT
D gene: TRBD1; V gene: TRBV28; clone size: .; J gene: TRBJ2-7; CDR3 protein: CASRGQGSSYEQYF; CDR3 DNA: TGTGCCAGCAGGGGACAGGGGTCCTCCTACGAGCAGTACTTC
D gene: TRBD1; V gene: TRBV2; clone size: once; J gene: TRBJ2-7; CDR3 protein: CASRNTGAVYEQYF; CDR3 DNA: TGTGCCAGCAGAAACACAGGGGCCGTGTACGAGCAGTACTTC
D gene: .; V gene: TRBV11-2; clone size: .; J gene: TRBJ2-7; CDR3 protein: CASSLWRRDDEQYF; CDR3 DNA: TGTGCCAGCAGCTTATGGCGGCGGGATGACGAGCAGTACTTC
D gene: TRBD2; V gene: TRBV9; clone size: .; J gene: TRBJ2-3; CDR3 protein: CASSVPRGREGLQDTQYF; CDR3 DNA: TGTGCCAGCAGCGTCCCGAGGGGGCGGGAGGGCCTCCAAGATACGCAGTATTTT
D gene: .; V gene: TRBV30; clone size: .; J gene: TRBJ2-2; CDR3 protein: CAWQRTNTGELFF; CDR3 DNA: TGTGCCTGGCAGCGGACGAACACCGGGGAGCTGTTTTTT
D gene: .; V gene: TRBV7-9; clone size: few; J gene: TRBJ2-7; CDR3 protein: CASSLEPSSYEQYF; CDR3 DNA: TGTGCCAGCAGCTTAGAGCCTAGCTCCTACGAGCAGTACTTC
D gene: .; V gene: TRBV7-3; clone size: .; J gene: TRBJ2-2; CDR3 protein: CASSLTANTGELFF; CDR3 DNA: TGTGCCAGCAGCCTGACAGCGAACACCGGGGAGCTGTTTTTT
D gene: TRBD1; V gene: TRBV29-1; clone size: .; J gene: TRBJ2-2; CDR3 protein: CSVQPGQGAGELFF; CDR3 DNA: TGCAGCGTGCAGCCGGGACAGGGGGCCGGGGAGCTGTTTTTT
D gene: TRBD1; V gene: TRBV9; clone size: .; J gene: TRBJ2-3; CDR3 protein: CASSARQGVGTDTQYF; CDR3 DNA: TGTGCCAGCAGCGCCCGACAGGGGGTAGGCACAGATACGCAGTATTTT
D gene: .; V gene: TRBV19; clone size: .; J gene: TRBJ2-1; CDR3 protein: CASSLTGEQFF; CDR3 DNA: TGTGCCAGTAGCCTTACCGGTGAGCAGTTCTTC
D gene: TRBD2; V gene: TRBV5-1; clone size: once; J gene: TRBJ2-5; CDR3 protein: CASSLVGGGPETQYF; CDR3 DNA: TGCGCCAGCAGCTTGGTGGGGGGAGGGCCAGAGACCCAGTACTTC
D gene: .; V gene: TRBV6-5; clone size: .; J gene: TRBJ1-1; CDR3 protein: CASSYSGSLNTEAFF; CDR3 DNA: TGTGCCAGCAGTTACTCGGGCTCCTTGAACACTGAAGCTTTCTTT
D gene: TRBD1; V gene: TRBV28; clone size: once; J gene: TRBJ1-1; CDR3 protein: CASSSRGDRGTMNTEAFF; CDR3 DNA: TGTGCCAGCAGTTCACGGGGGGACAGGGGAACTATGAACACTGAAGCTTTCTTT
D gene: .; V gene: TRBV7-9; clone size: once; J gene: TRBJ2-2; CDR3 protein: CASSLAQGRTGELFF; CDR3 DNA: TGTGCCAGCAGCTTGGCGCAGGGTAGAACCGGGGAGCTGTTTTTT
D gene: .; V gene: TRBV7-3; clone size: .; J gene: TRBJ2-1; CDR3 protein: CASSPSIGAAYNEQFF; CDR3 DNA: TGTGCCAGCAGCCCCTCCATTGGAGCGGCTTACAATGAGCAGTTCTTC
D gene: .; V gene: TRBV2; clone size: .; J gene: TRBJ2-7; CDR3 protein: CASVVRWGHEQYF; CDR3 DNA: TGTGCCAGCGTCGTTCGGTGGGGCCACGAGCAGTACTTC
D gene: .; V gene: TRBV10-3; clone size: .; J gene: TRBJ2-3; CDR3 protein: CAISEGGSSTDTQYF; CDR3 DNA: TGTGCCATCAGTGAGGGGGGGTCTAGCACAGATACGCAGTATTTT
D gene: TRBD2; V gene: TRBV19; clone size: .; J gene: TRBJ2-5; CDR3 protein: CASRTSGRAGETQYF; CDR3 DNA: TGTGCCAGTCGAACTAGCGGGAGGGCCGGCGAGACCCAGTACTTC
D gene: TRBD2; V gene: TRBV30; clone size: .; J gene: TRBJ2-1; CDR3 protein: CAWSTSGFNEQFF; CDR3 DNA: TGTGCCTGGAGTACTAGCGGATTCAATGAGCAGTTCTTC
D gene: .; V gene: TRBV18; clone size: .; J gene: TRBJ1-2; CDR3 protein: CASSPSQSDYGYTF; CDR3 DNA: TGTGCCAGCTCACCTTCACAGTCAGACTATGGCTACACCTTC
D gene: .; V gene: TRBV2; clone size: .; J gene: TRBJ2-7; CDR3 protein: CASSEGGLDSYEQYF; CDR3 DNA: TGTGCCAGCAGTGAAGGGGGACTTGACTCCTACGAGCAGTACTTC
D gene: .; V gene: TRBV7-9; clone size: .; J gene: TRBJ2-5; CDR3 protein: CASSPPGVARETQYF; CDR3 DNA: TGTGCCAGCAGCCCCCCGGGGGTGGCGAGAGAGACCCAGTACTTC